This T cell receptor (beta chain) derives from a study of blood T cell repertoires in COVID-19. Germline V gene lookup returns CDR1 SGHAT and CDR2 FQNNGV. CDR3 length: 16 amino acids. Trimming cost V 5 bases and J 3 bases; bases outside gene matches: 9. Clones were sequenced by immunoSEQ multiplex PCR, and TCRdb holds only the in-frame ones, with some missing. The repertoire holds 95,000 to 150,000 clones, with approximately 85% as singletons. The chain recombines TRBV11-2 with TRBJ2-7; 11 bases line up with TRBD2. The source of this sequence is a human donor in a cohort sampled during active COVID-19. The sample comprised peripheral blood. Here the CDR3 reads CASSPTTSGGHYEQYF. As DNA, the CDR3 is TGTGCCAGCAGCCCCACCACTAGCGGGGGCCACTACGAGCAGTACTTC.